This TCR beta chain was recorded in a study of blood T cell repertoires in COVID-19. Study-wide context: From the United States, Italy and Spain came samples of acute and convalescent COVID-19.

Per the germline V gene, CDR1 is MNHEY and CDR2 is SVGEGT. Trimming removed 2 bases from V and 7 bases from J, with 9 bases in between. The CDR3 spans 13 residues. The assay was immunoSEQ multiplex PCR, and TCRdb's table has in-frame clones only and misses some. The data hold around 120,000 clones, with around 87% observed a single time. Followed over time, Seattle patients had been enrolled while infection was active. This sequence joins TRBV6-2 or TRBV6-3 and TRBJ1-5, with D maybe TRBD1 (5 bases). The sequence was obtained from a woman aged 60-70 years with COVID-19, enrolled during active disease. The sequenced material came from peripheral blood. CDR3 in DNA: TGTGCCAGCAGTTACGGGGGGAGGCAGCCCCAGCATTTT. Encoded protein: CASSYGGRQPQHF.